This T cell receptor beta chain was sequenced for a study of T cells in Graves' hyperthyroidism and ophthalmopathy. Trimming took off 5 bases at V and 1 base at J, with 7 bases between the two ends. This CDR3 region has 12 residues. Germline assignment: CDR1 DFQATT and CDR2 SNEGSKA (reference sequence). Uncontrolled infections, other autoimmune diseases, pregnancy or lactation led to exclusion of patients. Ten or more counts support this clonotype. Its target is unknown. What was amplified from RNA transcripts were TCR beta CDR3 regions. In the first-round RT-PCR of the TCR CDR3, the HTBI primer set was used. One entry per CDR3 protein, called by TCRdb with MiXCR from the multiplex PCR reads. Of about 400,000 distinct CDR3 sequences listed, 11% to 15% were seen once; the top ten hold around 27%. Overall study findings and caveats: Separating ophthalmopathy from stable hyperthyroidism was achieved by a 13 V-J model. Most expanded thyroid clonotypes above 0.001 also appeared in blood.

Sequencing was performed on blood. This TCR was sampled from a man aged 50 to 60 with Graves' ophthalmopathy. The chain is built from TRBV20-1 and TRBJ2-3, with D possibly being TRBD2 (6 bases). The CDR3 region is CSAGTRTDTQYF. For the CDR3, the DNA is TGCAGTGCTGGGACTCGCACAGATACGCAGTATTTT.